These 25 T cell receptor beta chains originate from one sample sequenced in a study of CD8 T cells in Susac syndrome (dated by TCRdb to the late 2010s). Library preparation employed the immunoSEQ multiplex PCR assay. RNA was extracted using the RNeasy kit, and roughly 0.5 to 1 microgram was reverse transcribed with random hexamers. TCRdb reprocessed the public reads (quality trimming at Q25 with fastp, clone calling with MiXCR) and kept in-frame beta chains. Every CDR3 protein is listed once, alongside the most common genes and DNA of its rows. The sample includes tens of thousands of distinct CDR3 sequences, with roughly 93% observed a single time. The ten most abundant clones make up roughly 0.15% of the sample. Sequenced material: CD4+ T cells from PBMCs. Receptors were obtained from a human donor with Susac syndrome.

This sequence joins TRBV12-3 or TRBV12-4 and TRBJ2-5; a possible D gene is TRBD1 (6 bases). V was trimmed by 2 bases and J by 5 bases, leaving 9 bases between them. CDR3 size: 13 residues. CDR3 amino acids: CASSLLRGETQYF. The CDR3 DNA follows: TGTGCCAGCAGTTTATTGAGGGGGGAGACCCAGTACTTC.

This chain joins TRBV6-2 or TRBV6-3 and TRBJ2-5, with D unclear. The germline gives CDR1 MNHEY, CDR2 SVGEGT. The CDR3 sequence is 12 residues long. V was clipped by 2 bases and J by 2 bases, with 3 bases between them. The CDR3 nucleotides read TGTGCCAGCAGTTACGGACAAGAGACCCAGTACTTC. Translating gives CASSYGQETQYF.

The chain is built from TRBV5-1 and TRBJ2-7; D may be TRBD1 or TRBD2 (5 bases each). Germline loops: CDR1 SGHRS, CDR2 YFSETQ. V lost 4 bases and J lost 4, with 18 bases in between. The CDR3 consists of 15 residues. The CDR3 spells CASSLGTDLFYEQYF. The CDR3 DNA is TGCGCCAGCAGCCTAGGGACGGACCTATTTTACGAGCAGTACTTC.

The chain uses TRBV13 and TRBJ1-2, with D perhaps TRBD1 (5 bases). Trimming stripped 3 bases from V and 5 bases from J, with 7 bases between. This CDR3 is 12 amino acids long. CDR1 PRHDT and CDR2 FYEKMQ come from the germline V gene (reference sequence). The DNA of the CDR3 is TGTGCCAGCAGCTTGGGACTGTATGGCTACACCTTC. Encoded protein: CASSLGLYGYTF. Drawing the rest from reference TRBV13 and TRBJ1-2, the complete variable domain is AAGVIQSPRHLIKEKRETATLKCYPIPRHDTVYWYQQGPGQDPQFLISFYEKMQSDKGSIPDRFSAQQFSDYHSELNMSSLELGDSALYFCASSLGLYGYTFGSGTRLTVV.

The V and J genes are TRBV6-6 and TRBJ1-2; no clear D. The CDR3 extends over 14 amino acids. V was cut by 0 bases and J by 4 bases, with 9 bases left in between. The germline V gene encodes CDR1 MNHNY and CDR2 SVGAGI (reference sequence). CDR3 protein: CASSYSTGIYGYTF. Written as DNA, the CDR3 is TGTGCCAGCAGTTACTCGACCGGGATCTATGGCTACACCTTC.

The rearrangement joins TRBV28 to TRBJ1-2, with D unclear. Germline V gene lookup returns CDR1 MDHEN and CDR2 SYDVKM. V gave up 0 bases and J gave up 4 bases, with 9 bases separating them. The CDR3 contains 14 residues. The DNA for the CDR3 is TGTGCCAGCAGTTTATGGGCGGGTGGCTATGGCTACACCTTC. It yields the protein CASSLWAGGYGYTF.

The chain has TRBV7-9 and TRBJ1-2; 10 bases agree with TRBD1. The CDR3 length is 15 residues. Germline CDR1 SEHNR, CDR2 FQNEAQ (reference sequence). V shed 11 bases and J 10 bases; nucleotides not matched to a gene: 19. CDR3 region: CAGNRDRGRNRAYTF. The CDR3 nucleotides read TGTGCCGGCAACCGGGACAGGGGCCGTAACCGGGCCTACACCTTC.

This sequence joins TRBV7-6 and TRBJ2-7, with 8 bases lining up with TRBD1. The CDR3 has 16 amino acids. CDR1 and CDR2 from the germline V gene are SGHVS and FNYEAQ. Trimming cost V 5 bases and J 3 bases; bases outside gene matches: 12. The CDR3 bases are TGTGCCAGCAGCCTCCGGACAGGGAGCCACATCTACGAGCAGTACTTC. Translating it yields CASSLRTGSHIYEQYF.

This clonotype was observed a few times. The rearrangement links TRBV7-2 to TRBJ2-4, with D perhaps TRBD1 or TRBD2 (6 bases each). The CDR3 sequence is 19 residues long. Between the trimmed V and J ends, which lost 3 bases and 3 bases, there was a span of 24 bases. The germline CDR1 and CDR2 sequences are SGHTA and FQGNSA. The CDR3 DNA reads TGTGCCAGCAGCTTTATCAGGGGCCTTAGCGGAAGTGGCAAAAACATTCAGTACTTC. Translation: CASSFIRGLSGSGKNIQYF.

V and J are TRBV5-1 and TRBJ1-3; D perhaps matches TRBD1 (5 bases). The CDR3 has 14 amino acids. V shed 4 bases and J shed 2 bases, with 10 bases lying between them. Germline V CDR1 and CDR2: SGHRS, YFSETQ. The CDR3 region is CASSVGTAGNTIYF. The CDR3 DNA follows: TGCGCCAGCAGCGTGGGGACCGCTGGAAACACCATATATTTT. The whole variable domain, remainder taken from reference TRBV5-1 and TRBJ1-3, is KAGVTQTPRYLIKTRGQQVTLSCSPISGHRSVSWYQQTPGQGLQFLFEYFSETQRNKGNFPGRFSGRQFSNSRSEMNVSTLELGDSALYLCASSVGTAGNTIYFGEGSWLTVV.

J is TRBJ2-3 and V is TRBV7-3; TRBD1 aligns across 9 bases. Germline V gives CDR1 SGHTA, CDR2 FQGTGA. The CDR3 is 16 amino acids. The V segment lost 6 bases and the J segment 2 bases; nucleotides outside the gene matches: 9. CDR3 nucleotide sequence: TGTGCCAGCAGTCCGACCACAGGGGGCACCACAGATACGCAGTATTTT. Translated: CASSPTTGGTTDTQYF.

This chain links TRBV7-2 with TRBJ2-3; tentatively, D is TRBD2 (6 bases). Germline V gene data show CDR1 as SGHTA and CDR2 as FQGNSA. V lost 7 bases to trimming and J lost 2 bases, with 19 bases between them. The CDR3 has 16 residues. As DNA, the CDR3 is TGTGCCAGCACCCCCGACAATGCGGGGTTCACAGATACGCAGTATTTT. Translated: CASTPDNAGFTDTQYF.

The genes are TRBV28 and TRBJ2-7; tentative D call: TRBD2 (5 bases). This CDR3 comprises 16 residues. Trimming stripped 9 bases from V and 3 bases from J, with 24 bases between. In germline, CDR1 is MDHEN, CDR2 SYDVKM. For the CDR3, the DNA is TGTGCCAGTGGGTTTGCGCGGGCGGAAGCCCTCTACGAGCAGTACTTC. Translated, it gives CASGFARAEALYEQYF.

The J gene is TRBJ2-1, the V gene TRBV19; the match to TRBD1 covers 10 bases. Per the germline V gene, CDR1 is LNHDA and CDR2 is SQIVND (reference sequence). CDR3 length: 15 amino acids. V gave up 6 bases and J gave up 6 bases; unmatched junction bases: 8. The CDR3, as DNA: TGTGCCAGTAGGGACAGGGGGGCCACCTTCAATGAGCAGTTCTTC. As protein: CASRDRGATFNEQFF.

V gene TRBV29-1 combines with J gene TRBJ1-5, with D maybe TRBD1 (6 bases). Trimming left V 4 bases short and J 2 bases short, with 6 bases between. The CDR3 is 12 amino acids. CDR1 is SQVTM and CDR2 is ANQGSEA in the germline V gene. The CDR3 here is CSVGTGNQPQHF. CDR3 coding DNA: TGCAGCGTTGGGACAGGCAATCAGCCCCAGCATTTT.

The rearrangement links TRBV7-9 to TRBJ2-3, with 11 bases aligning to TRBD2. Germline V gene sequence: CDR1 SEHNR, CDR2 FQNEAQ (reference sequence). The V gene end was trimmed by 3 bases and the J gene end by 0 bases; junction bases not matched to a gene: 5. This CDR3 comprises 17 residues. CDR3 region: CASSLGLAAISTDTQYF. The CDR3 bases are TGTGCCAGCAGCTTGGGACTAGCGGCTATTAGCACAGATACGCAGTATTTT.

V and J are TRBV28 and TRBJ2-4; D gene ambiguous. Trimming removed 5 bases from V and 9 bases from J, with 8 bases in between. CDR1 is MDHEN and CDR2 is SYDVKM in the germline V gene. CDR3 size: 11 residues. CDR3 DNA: TGTGCCAGCAGTCAACTCCGCATTCAGTACTTC. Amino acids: CASSQLRIQYF.

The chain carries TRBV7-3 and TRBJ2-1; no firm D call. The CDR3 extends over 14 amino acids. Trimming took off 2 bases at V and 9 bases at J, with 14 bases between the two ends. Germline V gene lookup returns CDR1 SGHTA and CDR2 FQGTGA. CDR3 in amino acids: CASSLGWEKGEQFF. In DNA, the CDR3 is TGTGCCAGCAGCTTAGGATGGGAAAAGGGTGAGCAGTTCTTC. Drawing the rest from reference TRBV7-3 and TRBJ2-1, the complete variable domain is GAGVSQTPSNKVTEKGKYVELRCDPISGHTALYWYRQSLGQGPEFLIYFQGTGAADDSGLPNDRFFAVRPEGSVSTLKIQRTERGDSAVYLCASSLGWEKGEQFFGPGTRLTVL.

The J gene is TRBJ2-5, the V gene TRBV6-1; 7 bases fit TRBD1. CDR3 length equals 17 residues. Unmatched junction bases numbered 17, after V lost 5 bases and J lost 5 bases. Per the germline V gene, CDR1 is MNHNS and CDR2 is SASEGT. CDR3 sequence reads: CASSLIPTGTLQETQYF. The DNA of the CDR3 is TGTGCCAGCAGTCTCATTCCGACAGGGACCCTCCAGGAGACCCAGTACTTC.

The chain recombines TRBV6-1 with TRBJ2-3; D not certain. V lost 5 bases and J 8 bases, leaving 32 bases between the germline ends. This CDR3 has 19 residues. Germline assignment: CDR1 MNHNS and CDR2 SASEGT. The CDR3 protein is CASSPQSPLSESFLVTQYF. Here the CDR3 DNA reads TGTGCCAGCAGTCCCCAATCCCCCCTGAGCGAGAGCTTCTTGGTTACGCAGTATTTT.

The CDR3: CTGGMSLKLFF. The CDR3 DNA sequence: TGCACAGGTGGGATGTCACTGAAGCTTTTCTTT. This chain links TRBV5-1 with TRBJ1-1, with D tentatively TRBD1 (5 bases). Germline V CDR1 and CDR2: SGHRS, YFSETQ. The CDR3 has 11 amino acids.

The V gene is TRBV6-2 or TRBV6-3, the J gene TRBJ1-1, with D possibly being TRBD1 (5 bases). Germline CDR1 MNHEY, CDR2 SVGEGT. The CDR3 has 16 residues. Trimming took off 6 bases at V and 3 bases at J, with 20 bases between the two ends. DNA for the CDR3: TGTGCCAGCAGCCCAAATTCGTGGGGAGGGGACACTGAAGCTTTCTTT. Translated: CASSPNSWGGDTEAFF.

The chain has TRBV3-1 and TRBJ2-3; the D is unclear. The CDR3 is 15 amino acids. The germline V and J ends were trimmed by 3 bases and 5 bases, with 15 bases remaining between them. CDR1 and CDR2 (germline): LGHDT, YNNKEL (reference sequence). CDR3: CASSHTSELGDTQYF. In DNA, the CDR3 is TGTGCCAGCAGCCATACCAGCGAACTGGGAGATACGCAGTATTTT.

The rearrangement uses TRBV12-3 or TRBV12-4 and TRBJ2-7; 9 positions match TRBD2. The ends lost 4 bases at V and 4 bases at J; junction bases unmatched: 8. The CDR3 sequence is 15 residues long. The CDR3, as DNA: TGTGCCAGCAGTTACCCCGCGGGGGGGGAATACGAGCAGTACTTC. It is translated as CASSYPAGGEYEQYF.

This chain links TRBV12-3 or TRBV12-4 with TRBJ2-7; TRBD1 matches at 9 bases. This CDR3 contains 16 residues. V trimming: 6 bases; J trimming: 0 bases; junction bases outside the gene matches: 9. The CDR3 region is CASRLTGTGSSYEQYF. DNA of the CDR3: TGTGCCAGCAGGCTAACCGGGACAGGGAGCTCCTACGAGCAGTACTTC.